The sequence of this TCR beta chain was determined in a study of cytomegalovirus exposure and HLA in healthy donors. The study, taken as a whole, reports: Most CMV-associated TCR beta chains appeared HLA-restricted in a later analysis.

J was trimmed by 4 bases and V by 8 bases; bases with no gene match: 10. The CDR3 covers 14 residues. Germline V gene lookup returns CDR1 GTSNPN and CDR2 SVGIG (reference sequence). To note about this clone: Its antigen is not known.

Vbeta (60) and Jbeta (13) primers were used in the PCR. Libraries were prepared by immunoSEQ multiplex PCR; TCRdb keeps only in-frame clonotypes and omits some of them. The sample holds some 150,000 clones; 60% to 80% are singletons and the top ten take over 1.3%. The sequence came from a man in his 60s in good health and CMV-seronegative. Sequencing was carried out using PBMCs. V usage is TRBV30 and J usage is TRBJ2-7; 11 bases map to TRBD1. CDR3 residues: CALERDRGTYEQYF. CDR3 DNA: TGTGCCCTAGAGCGGGACAGGGGGACATACGAGCAGTACTTC.